A selection of T cell receptor beta chains follows, all from one sample in a study of cytomegalovirus exposure and HLA in healthy donors. TCRdb keeps only in-frame clones here, not all; method: immunoSEQ multiplex PCR. The table includes 150,000 to 200,000 clones, roughly 86% detected once. The source material was PBMCs. These receptors were collected from a girl between 5 and 17 years old in good health and CMV-seropositive. Both conserved end residues are part of each CDR3. The D gene is left open where the match is weak. Clone size is shown for a subset of rows, as once, few, many or a class of expanded clone.

length,J,D,size,V,DNA,CDR3
16,TRBJ2-1,NA,NA,TRBV7-7,TGTGCTAGCAGCTTGGAAGGGGCCTCCCCCTACAATGAGCAGTTCTTC,CASSLEGASPYNEQFF
13,TRBJ1-5,NA,NA,TRBV6-5,TGTGCCAGCCGGAGGGACTATAATCAGCCCCAGCATTTT,CASRRDYNQPQHF
15,TRBJ2-1,NA,once,TRBV2,TGTGCCAGCAGTGAATTCCTGGGAGATTACAATGAGCAGTTCTTC,CASSEFLGDYNEQFF
15,TRBJ2-5,TRBD1,NA,TRBV9,TGTGCCAGCAGCGAGACGACAGGGGGAGGAGAGACCCAGTACTTC,CASSETTGGGETQYF
19,TRBJ1-5,TRBD1,NA,TRBV10-1,TGCGCCAGCAGTGATTGGCAGGACAGGGGCAAACTCCTTGATCAGCCCCAGCATTTT,CASSDWQDRGKLLDQPQHF
15,TRBJ1-1,NA,few,TRBV9,TGTGCCAGCAGCTACGCCGGGACTGGGGGCACTGAAGCTTTCTTT,CASSYAGTGGTEAFF
16,TRBJ1-3,NA,NA,TRBV6-6,TGTGCCAGCATCATCGGCGGCCCCGGCTCTGGAAACACCATATATTTT,CASIIGGPGSGNTIYF
19,TRBJ2-5,TRBD2,NA,TRBV2,TGTGCCAGCAGTGAAGGTTTGAGGACTAGCCCCCCGGTAGGAGAGACCCAGTACTTC,CASSEGLRTSPPVGETQYF
17,TRBJ1-5,TRBD1,NA,TRBV19,TGTGCCAGTAAGGGGGGACAGGGGGCTTTCAGCAATCAGCCCCAGCATTTT,CASKGGQGAFSNQPQHF
13,TRBJ2-4,NA,NA,TRBV9,NA,CASSVGLGTLIHF
12,TRBJ1-5,NA,NA,TRBV6-1,TGTGCCAGCAGCAACCCCTACCCGCTCCAGCATTTT,CASSNPYPLQHF
12,TRBJ2-5,NA,NA,TRBV13,TGTGCCAGCAGCCGGGGTGCGGAGACCCAGTACTTC,CASSRGAETQYF
11,TRBJ2-7,NA,NA,TRBV2,TGTGCCAGCAGTGGTGACACCGAGCAGTACTTC,CASSGDTEQYF
15,TRBJ2-2,TRBD1,NA,TRBV15,TGTGCCACCAGCTACGGGACAGGGGACACCGGGGAGCTGTTTTTT,CATSYGTGDTGELFF
15,TRBJ2-7,TRBD1,NA,TRBV27,TGTGCCAGCAGCCTGACAGGGTTTTTCTCCTACGAGCAGTACTTC,CASSLTGFFSYEQYF
12,TRBJ2-3,TRBD2,NA,TRBV7-9,TGTGCCAGCACCCCGGGGGGAGATACGCAGTATTTT,CASTPGGDTQYF
15,TRBJ2-5,NA,NA,TRBV27,TGTGCCAGCAGTTTCTGGAATGGACATCAAGAGACCCAGTACTTC,CASSFWNGHQETQYF
12,TRBJ1-2,NA,NA,TRBV7-9,TGTTCCAGCAGCCCGAGCGGGTATGGCTACACCTTC,CSSSPSGYGYTF
12,TRBJ2-7,NA,NA,TRBV13,TGTGCCAGCAGCGACCCGATGAGGGAGCAGTACTTC,CASSDPMREQYF
16,TRBJ2-3,NA,NA,TRBV5-6,TGTGCCAGCACCCCCTCAAGGAGGGGCAGGACAGATACGCAGTATTTT,CASTPSRRGRTDTQYF
15,TRBJ2-3,NA,few,TRBV5-4,TGTGCCAGCAGCCCCGCGGGGTCCCAAGCGGGTACGCAGTATTTT,CASSPAGSQAGTQYF
15,TRBJ1-1,NA,NA,TRBV9,TGTGCCAGCAGTGTCGCCGGTGGAGGGGTCCAAGAAGCTTTCTTT,CASSVAGGGVQEAFF